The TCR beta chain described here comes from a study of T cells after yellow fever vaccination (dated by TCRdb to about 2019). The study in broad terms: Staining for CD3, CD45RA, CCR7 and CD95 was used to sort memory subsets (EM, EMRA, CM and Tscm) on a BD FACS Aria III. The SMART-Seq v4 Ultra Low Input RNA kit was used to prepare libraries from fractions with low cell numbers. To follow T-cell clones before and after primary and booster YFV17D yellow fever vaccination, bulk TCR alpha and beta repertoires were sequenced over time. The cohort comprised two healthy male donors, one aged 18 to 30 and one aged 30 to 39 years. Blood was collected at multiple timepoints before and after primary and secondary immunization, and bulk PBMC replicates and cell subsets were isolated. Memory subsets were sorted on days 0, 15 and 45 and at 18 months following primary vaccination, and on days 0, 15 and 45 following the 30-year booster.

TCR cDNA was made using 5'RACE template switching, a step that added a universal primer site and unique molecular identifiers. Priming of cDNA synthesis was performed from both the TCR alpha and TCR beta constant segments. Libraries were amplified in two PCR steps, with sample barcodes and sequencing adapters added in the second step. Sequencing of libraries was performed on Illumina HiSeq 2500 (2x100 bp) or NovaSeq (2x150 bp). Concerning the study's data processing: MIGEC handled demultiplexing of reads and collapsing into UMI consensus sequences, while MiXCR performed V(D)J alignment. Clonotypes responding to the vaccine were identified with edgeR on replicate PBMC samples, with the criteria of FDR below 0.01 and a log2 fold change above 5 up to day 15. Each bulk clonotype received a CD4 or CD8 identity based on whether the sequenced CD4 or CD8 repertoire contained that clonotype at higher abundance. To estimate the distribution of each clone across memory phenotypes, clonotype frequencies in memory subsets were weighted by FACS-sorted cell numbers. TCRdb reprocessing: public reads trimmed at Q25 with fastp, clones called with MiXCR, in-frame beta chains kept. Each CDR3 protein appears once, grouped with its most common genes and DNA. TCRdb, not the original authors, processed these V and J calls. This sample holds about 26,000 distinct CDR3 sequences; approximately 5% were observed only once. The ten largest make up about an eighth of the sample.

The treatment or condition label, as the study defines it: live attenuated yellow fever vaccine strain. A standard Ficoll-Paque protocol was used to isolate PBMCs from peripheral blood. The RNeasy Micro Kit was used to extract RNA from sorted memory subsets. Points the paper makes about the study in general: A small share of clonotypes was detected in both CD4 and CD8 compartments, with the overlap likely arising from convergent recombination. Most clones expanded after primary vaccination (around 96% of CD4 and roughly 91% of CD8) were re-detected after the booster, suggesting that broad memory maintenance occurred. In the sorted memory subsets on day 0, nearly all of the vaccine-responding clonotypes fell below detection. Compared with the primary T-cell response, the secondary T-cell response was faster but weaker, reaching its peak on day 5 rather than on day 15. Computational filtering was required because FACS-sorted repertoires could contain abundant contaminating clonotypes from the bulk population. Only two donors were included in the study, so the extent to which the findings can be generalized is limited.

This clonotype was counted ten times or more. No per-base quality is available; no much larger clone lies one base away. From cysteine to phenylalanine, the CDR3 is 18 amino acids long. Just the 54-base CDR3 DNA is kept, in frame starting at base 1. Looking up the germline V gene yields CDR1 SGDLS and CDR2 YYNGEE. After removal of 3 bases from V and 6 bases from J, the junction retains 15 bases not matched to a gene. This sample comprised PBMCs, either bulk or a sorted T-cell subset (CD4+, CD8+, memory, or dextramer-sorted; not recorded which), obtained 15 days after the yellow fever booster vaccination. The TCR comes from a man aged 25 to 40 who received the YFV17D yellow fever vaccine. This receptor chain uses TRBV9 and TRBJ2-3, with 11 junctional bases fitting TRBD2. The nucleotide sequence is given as TGTGCCAGCAGCGGGCTTAGCGGGAGGGCCGGAATATCGGATACGCAGTATTTT. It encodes CASSGLSGRAGISDTQYF.